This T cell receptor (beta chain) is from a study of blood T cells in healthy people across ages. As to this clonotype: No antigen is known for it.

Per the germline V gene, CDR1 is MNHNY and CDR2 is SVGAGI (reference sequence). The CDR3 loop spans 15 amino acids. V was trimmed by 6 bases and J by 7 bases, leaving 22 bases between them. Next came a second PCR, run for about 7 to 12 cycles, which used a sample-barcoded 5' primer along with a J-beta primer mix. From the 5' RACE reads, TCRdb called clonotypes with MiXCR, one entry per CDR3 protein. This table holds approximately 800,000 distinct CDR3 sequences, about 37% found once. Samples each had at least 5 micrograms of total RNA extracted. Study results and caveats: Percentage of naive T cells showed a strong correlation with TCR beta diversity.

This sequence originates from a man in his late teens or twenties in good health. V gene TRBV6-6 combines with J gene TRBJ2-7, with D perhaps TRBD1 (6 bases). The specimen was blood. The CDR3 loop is CASRINQGSYREQYF. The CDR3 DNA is TGTGCCAGCAGGATAAATCAGGGGAGCTATAGAGAGCAGTACTTC.